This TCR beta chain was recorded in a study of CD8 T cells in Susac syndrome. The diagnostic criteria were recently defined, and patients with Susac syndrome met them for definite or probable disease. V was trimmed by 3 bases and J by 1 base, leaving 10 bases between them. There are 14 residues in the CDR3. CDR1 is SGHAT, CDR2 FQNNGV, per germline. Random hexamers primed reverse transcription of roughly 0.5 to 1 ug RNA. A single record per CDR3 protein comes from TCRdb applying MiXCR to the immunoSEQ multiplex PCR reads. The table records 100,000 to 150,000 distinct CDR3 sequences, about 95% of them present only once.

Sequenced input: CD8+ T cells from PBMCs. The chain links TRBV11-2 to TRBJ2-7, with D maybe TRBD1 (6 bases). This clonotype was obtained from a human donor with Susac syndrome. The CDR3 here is CASSLQGPSYEQYF. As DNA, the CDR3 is TGTGCCAGCAGCTTGCAGGGGCCTTCCTACGAGCAGTACTTC. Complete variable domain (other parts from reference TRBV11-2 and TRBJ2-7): EAGVAQSPRYKIIEKRQSVAFWCNPISGHATLYWYQQILGQGPKLLIQFQNNGVVDDSQLPKDRFSAERLKGVDSTLKIQPAKLEDSAVYLCASSLQGPSYEQYFGPGTRLTVT.